This T cell receptor (beta chain) was sequenced during a study of cytomegalovirus exposure and HLA in healthy donors. Study-wide results and limits: An analysis done earlier found most TCR beta V segments productive about 90% or about 30% of the time. Later analysis suggested links between common viral pathogens and several top significant clusters. Some TCR beta chains (roughly 160 of them) were listed as cytomegalovirus-associated.

All donors participated as healthy donors of bone marrow. To note about this clone: Its matching antigen is unknown.

This PCR relied on a set of 60 Vbeta primers and 13 Jbeta primers. Here immunoSEQ multiplex PCR was the method, and the copy in TCRdb shows in-frame clones only, minus some. Listed are approximately 96,000 clones; about 5.5% falls within the top ten. V was cut by 10 bases and J by 1 base, with 11 bases left in between. This CDR3 contains 14 residues. Germline CDR1 is MGHDK and CDR2 is SYGVNS. The specimen sequenced was PBMCs. The sequence derives from a girl aged 10 to 17 in good health and CMV-seropositive. The chain recombines TRBV25-1 with TRBJ1-6; no reliable D call. CDR3 in amino acids: CATGSGSYNSPLHF. In DNA form, the CDR3 reads TGTGCCACCGGGTCTGGGTCCTATAATTCACCCCTCCACTTT.